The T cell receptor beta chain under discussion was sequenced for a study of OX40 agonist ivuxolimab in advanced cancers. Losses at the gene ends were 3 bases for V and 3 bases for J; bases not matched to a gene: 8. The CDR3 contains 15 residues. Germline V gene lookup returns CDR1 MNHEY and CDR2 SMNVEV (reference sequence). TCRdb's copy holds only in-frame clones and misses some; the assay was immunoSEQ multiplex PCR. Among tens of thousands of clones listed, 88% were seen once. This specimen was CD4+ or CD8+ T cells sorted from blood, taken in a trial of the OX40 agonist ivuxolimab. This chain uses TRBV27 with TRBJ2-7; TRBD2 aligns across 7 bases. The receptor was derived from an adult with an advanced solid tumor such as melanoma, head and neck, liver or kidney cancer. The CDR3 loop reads CASSFGGEGFYEQYF. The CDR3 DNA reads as TGTGCCAGCAGTTTTGGGGGGGAGGGGTTCTACGAGCAGTACTTC.